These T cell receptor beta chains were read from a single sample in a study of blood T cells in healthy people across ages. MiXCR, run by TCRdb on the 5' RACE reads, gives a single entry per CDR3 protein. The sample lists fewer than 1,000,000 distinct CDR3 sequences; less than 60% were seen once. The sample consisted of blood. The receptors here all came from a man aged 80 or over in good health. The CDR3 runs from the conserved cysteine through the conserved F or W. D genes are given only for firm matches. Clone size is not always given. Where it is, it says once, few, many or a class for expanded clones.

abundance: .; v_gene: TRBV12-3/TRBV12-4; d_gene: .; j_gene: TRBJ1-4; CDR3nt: TGTGCCAGCAGCCCGACAGCCTTTAATGAAAAACTGTTTTTT; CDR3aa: CASSPTAFNEKLFF
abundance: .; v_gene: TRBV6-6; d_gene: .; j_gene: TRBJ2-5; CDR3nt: TGTGCCAGCACCTTAATGGGTGAAGAGACCCAGTACTTC; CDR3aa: CASTLMGEETQYF
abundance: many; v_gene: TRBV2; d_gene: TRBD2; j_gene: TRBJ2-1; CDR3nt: TGTGCCAGCAGTGACCTAGCGGGAGTTGGCCGTCAGTTCTTC; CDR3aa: CASSDLAGVGRQFF
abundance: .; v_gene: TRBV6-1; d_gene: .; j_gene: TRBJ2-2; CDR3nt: TGTGCCAGCAGTGCACGACCTGCGGGGAACACCGGGGAGCTGTTTTTT; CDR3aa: CASSARPAGNTGELFF
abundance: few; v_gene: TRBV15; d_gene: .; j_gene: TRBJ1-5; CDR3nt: TGTGCCACCAGCAGGGGACTAGGACCGCAGCGGCCCCAGCATTTT; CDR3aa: CATSRGLGPQRPQHF
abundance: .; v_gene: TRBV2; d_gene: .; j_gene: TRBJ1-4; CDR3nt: TGTGCCAGCGGCCAGTCTAATGAAAAACTGTTTTTT; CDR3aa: CASGQSNEKLFF
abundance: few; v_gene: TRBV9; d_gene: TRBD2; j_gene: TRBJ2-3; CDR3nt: TGTGCCAGCAGCACCCTAGCGGGTTCTCAAGATACGCAGTATTTT; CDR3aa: CASSTLAGSQDTQYF
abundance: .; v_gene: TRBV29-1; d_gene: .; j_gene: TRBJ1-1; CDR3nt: TGCAGCGTTGTTTCAGGGGAGGACACTGAAGCTTTCTTT; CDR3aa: CSVVSGEDTEAFF
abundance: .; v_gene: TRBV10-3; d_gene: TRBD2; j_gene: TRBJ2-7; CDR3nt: TGTGCCACTAAGACTAGCGGGAGCAACAATGAGCAGTACTTC; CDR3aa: CATKTSGSNNEQYF
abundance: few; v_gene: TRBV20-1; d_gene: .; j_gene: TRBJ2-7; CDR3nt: TGCAGTGCTTTAACCCAGCGCTACGAGCAGTACTTC; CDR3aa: CSALTQRYEQYF
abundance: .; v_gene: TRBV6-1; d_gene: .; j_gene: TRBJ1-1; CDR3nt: TGTGCCAGCAGTGAAGCACTACTTGAAGCTTTCTTT; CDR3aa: CASSEALLEAFF
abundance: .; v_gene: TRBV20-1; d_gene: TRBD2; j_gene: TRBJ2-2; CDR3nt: TGCAGTGCTCTGCTAGCGGTGAACACCGGGGAGCTGTTTTTT; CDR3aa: CSALLAVNTGELFF
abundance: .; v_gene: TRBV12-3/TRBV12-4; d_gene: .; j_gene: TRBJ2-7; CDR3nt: TGTGCCAGCAGTTTACCCTCTTCGGGGGAGACCGAGCAGTACTTC; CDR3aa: CASSLPSSGETEQYF
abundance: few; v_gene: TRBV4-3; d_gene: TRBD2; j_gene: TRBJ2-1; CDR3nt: TGCGCCAGCAGCCTGCAGACTAGCGGGAGGCGCTCCTACAATGAGCAGTTCTTC; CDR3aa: CASSLQTSGRRSYNEQFF
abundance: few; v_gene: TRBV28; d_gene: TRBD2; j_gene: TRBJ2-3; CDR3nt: TGTGCCAGCAAACTAGCGGGTAGCTCAGATACGCAGTATTTT; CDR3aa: CASKLAGSSDTQYF
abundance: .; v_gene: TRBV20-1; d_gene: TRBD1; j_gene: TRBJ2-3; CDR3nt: TGCAGTGCTAGAGACGTGGGTGGTTTCCCAACAGGGGGCACAGATACGCAGTATTTT; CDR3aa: CSARDVGGFPTGGTDTQYF
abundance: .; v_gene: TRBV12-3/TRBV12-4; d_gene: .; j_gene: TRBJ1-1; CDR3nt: TGTGCCAGCAGTTTACATGCCGACACTGAAGCTTTCTTT; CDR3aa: CASSLHADTEAFF
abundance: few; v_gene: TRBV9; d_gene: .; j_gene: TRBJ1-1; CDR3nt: TGTGCCAGCAGCGTAGATCCGGGACGGAACACTGAAGCTTTCTTT; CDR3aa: CASSVDPGRNTEAFF
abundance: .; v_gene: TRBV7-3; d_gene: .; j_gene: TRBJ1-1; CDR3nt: TGTGCCAGCAGCTTAATCAGTCTTTTCACTGAAGCTTTCTTT; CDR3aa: CASSLISLFTEAFF
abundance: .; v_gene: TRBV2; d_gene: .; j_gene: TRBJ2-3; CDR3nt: TGTGCCAGCGGCTCCGGGGAGGAAGATACGCAGTATTTT; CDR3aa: CASGSGEEDTQYF
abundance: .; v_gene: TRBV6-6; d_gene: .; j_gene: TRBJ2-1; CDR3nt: TGTGCCAGCAGAAAATCGCCGGGCTCCAGCTCCTACAATGAGCAGTTCTTC; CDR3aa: CASRKSPGSSSYNEQFF
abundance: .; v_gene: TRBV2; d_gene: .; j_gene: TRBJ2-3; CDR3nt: TGTGTCAGCAAGTGGACAAAAACGGGAGATACGCAGTATTTT; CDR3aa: CVSKWTKTGDTQYF
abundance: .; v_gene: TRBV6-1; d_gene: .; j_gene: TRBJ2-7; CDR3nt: TGTGCCAGCAGTGAGTGGCAGGGGAGCTACGAGCAGTACTTC; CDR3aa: CASSEWQGSYEQYF
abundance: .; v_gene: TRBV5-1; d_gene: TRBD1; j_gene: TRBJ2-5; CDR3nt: TGCGCCAGCAGGGTCGGACAGGGGCAAGTAGAGACCCAGTACTTC; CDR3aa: CASRVGQGQVETQYF
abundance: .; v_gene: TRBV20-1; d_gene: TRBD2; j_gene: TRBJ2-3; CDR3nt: TGCAGTGCTAGCGAGCGGGGACGGAGCCTAGCTAGCACAGATACGCTGTATTTT; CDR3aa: CSASERGRSLASTDTLYF
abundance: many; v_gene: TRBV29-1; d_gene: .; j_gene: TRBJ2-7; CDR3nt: TGCAGCGTTGGAGACAGGTTCCAATCCTACGAGCAGTACTTC; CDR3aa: CSVGDRFQSYEQYF
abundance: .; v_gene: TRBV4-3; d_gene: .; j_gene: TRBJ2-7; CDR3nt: TGCGCCAGCAGACAAAGGGCAGGGGGGACCTACGAGCAGTACTTC; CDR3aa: CASRQRAGGTYEQYF
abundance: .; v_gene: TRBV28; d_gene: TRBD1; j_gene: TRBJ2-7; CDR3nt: TGTGCCAGCATCTCCGGGACAGGGGGACACGAGCAGTACTTC; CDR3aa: CASISGTGGHEQYF
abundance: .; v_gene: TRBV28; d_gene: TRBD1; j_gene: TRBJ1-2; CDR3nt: TGTGCCAGCAGTTCGTACGCCGGGACAGGGGATGGCTACACCTTC; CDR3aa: CASSSYAGTGDGYTF
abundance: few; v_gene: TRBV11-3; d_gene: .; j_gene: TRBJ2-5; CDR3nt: TGTGCCAGCAGCCCCGGTCACGTCCTAAACCAAGAGACCCAGTACTTC; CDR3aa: CASSPGHVLNQETQYF
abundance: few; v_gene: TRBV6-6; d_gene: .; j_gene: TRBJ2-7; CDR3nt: TGTGCCAGCAGTTACTCGTTTCCGAGGACCTACGAGCAGTACTTC; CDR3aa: CASSYSFPRTYEQYF
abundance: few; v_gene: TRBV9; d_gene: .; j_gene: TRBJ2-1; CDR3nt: TGTGCCAGCAGCCCGACGGCTGGGGGCGTGTTTAGCAATGAGCAGTTCTTC; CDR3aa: CASSPTAGGVFSNEQFF
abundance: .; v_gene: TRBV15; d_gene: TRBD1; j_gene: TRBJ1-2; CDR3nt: TGTGCCACCAGCGCGTTACAGGGGACTGACTATGACTACACCTTC; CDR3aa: CATSALQGTDYDYTF
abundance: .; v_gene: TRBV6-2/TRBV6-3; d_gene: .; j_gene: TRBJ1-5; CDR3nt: TGTGCCAGCACCACTACCGGGCCGTCGGCCCAGCATTTT; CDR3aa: CASTTTGPSAQHF
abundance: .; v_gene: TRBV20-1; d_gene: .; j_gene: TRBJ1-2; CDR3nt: TGCAGTGCCTCCTATTCCGGCCAGGTCTATGGCTACACCTTC; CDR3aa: CSASYSGQVYGYTF
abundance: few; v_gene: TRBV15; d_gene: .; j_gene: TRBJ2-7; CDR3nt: TGTGCCACCAGCAGAGGACAGAACTCCTACGAGCAGTACTTC; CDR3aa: CATSRGQNSYEQYF
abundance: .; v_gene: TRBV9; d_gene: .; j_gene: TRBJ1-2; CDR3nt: TGTGCCAGCAGCGTAGGGCAGGGGTTAGATGGCTACACCTTC; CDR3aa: CASSVGQGLDGYTF
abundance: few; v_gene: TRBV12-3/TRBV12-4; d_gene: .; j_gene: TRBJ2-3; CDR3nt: TGTGCCAGCAGTTTAGCGGCGGATACGCAGTATTTT; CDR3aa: CASSLAADTQYF
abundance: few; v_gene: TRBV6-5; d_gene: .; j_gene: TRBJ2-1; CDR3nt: TGTGCCAGCAGCCGCGGACAGCGGAGCTCCTACAATGAGCAGTTCTTC; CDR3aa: CASSRGQRSSYNEQFF
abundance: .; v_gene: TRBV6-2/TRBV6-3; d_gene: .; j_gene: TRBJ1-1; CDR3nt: TGTGCCAGCAGTCACGGGACAAGCACTGAAGCTTTCTTT; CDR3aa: CASSHGTSTEAFF
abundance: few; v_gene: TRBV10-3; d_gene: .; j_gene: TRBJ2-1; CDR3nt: TGTGCCATCAGTCCTACTAGCACACGTGACAATGAGCAGTTCTTC; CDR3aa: CAISPTSTRDNEQFF
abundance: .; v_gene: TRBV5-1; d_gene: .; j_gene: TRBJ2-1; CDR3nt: TGCGCCAGCAGCTCGGACGGAGTTTGGGGTTACAATAAGCAGTTCTTC; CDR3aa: CASSSDGVWGYNKQFF
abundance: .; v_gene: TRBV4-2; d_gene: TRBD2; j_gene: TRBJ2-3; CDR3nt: TGTGCCAGCAGCCAAATTGAACTAGCGGGAACAGATACGCAGTATTTT; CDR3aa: CASSQIELAGTDTQYF
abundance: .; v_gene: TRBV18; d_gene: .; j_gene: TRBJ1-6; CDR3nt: TGTGCCAGCTCACCAGAGACACCCGATAATTCACCCCTCCACTTT; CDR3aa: CASSPETPDNSPLHF
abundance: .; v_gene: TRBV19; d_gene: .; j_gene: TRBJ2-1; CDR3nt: TGTGCCAGTAGTATAGGAGGGGGTGAGCAGTTCTTC; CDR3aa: CASSIGGGEQFF